This T cell receptor (beta chain) was found in a study of CD8+ T cells in alopecia areata. Study-wide context: Tofacitinib administration to treated patients was oral, at 5 to 10 mg twice daily. People stayed on tofacitinib for 6 to 18 months, then stopped the drug for 6 months.

The CDR3 sequence is 14 residues long. V lost 2 bases and J 3 bases, leaving 13 bases between the germline ends. CDR1 is GTSNPN, CDR2 SVGIG, per germline (reference sequence). This sample's treatment: oral pan-JAK inhibitor, 5-10 mg twice daily. Study observations and caveats: Having one nonresponder leaves uncertain how baseline CD8+ expansion relates to response. TCR sharing was clearer in mice than between patients, perhaps partly owing to patient HLA diversity.

Extracted RNA was reverse transcribed, and the resulting cDNA served as sequencing template. Some clones are missing from TCRdb's copy, which holds only in-frame ones; the method was immunoSEQ multiplex PCR. The data show roughly 200,000 clones, about three fifths seen once. Concerning this clone: Its antigen remains unknown.

Sequenced material: CD4+ T cells sorted from blood, taken at week 4, from a patient treated with tofacitinib. The source is a human donor with alopecia areata. The chain employs TRBV30 and TRBJ1-2; D may be TRBD1 (5 bases). The chain's CDR3 is CAWSRQPTYYGYTF. CDR3 coding DNA: TGTGCCTGGAGTCGACAGCCAACCTACTATGGCTACACCTTC. Supplemented by reference TRBV30 and TRBJ1-2, the full variable domain reads SQTIHQWPATLVQPVGSPLSLECTVEGTSNPNLYWYRQAAGRGLQLLFYSVGIGQISSEVPQNLSASRPQDRQFILSSKKLLLSDSGFYLCAWSRQPTYYGYTFGSGTRLTVV.